This TCR beta chain was profiled in a study of shared clonotypes between healthy human individuals. Study overall: Donors had three CD4 naive, three CD4 memory, two CD8 naive and one CD8 memory plate apiece.

The assay was immunoSEQ multiplex PCR, and TCRdb's table has in-frame clones only and misses some. This table holds around 700,000 clones, about two thirds found once. V was shortened by 1 base and J by 5 bases, with 3 bases between the two germline ends. CDR1 is MDHEN, CDR2 SYDVKM, per germline. The CDR3 consists of 12 residues. Regarding the study as a whole: Non-shared clonotypes displayed generation probabilities falling below those of clonotypes present in all four donors. The low donor count limited represented genetic and exposure-history diversity.

As for this clone: The antigen is undetermined.

The rearrangement joins TRBV28 to TRBJ2-1; D remains ambiguous. Sequenced material: memory CD4+ T cells sorted from blood. Subset defined: CD45RA-negative fraction. This TCR was sampled from a woman in her twenties or thirties in good health. CDR3 sequence: CASSLFDNEQFF. The CDR3 coding sequence is TGTGCCAGCAGTTTATTCGACAATGAGCAGTTCTTC.